This TCR beta chain derives from a study of shared clonotypes between healthy human individuals. Background on the study: Per donor, three plates held CD4 naive cells, three held CD4 memory, two held CD8 naive and one held CD8 memory.

The table lists this clone with a few counts. Its cognate antigen is unknown. CDR1 is SGHRS and CDR2 is YFSETQ in the germline V gene. V lost 0 bases and J lost 0, with 9 bases in between. The CDR3 covers 16 residues. Findings and limits, study-wide: Blood was the sole source, and tissue repertoires probably differ. Naive subsets generally had larger estimated richness than memory subsets.

Adult Caucasians living in Nashville, Tennessee made up all of the donors. Profiling relied on immunoSEQ multiplex PCR, and the TCRdb table lists in-frame clones only, not all of them. This table holds hundreds of thousands of clones, around 78% found once. Sequencing used memory CD4+ T cells sorted from blood. The sample's subset: CD45RA-negative fraction. The receptor's source is a woman aged 30 to 39 in good health. The chain couples TRBV5-1 to TRBJ1-4; D call uncertain. Here the CDR3 reads CASSLVATATNEKLFF. The CDR3 DNA is TGCGCCAGCAGCTTGGTGGCAACTGCAACTAATGAAAAACTGTTTTTT.